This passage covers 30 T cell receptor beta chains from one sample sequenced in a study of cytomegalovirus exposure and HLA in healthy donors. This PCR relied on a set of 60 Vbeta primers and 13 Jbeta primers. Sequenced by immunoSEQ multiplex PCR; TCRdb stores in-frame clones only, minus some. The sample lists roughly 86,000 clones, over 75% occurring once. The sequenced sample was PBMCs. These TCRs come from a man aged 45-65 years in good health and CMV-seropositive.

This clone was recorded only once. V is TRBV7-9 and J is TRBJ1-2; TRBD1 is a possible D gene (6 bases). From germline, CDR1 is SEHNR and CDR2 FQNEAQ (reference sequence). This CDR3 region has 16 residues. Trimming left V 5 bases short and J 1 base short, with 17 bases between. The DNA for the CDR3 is TGTGCCAGCAGCAAACATGCACTCAGGGGTAACTATGGCTACACCTTC. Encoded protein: CASSKHALRGNYGYTF.

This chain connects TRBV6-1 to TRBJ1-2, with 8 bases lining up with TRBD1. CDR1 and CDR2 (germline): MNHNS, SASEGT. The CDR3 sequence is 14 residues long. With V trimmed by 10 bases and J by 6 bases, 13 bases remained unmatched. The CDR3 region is CATSEKQGVNGYTF. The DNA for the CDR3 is TGTGCCACCTCGGAAAAACAGGGGGTAAATGGCTACACCTTC.

CDR3 protein: CASVGRASQPQHF. CDR3 nucleotide sequence: TGTGCCAGCGTAGGCAGGGCGAGTCAGCCCCAGCATTTT. The chain carries TRBV28 and TRBJ1-5, with D perhaps matching TRBD1 (5 bases). Between the trimmed V and J ends, which lost 8 bases and 6 bases, there was a span of 14 bases. The CDR3 consists of 13 residues. In germline, CDR1 is MDHEN, CDR2 SYDVKM.

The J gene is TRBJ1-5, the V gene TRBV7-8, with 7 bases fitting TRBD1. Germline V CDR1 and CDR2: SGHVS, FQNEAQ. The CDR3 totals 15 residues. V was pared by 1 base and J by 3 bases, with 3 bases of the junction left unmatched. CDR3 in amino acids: CASSLGGTANQPQHF. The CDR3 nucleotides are TGTGCCAGCAGCTTAGGCGGGACAGCCAATCAGCCCCAGCATTTT.

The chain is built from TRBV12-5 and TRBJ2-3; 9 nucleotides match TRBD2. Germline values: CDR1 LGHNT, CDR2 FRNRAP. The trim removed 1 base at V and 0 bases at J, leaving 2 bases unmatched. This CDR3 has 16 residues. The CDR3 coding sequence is TGTGCTAGTGGTTTGGATAGCGGGGGAAGCACAGATACGCAGTATTTT. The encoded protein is CASGLDSGGSTDTQYF.

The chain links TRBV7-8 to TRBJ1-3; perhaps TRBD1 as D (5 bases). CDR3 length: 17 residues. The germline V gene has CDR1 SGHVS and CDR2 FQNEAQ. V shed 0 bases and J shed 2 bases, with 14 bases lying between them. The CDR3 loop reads CASSLALGGVTGNTIYF. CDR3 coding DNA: TGTGCCAGCAGCTTAGCTTTGGGGGGGGTCACTGGAAACACCATATATTTT. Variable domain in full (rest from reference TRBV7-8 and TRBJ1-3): GAGVSQSPRYKVAKRGQDVALRCDPISGHVSLFWYQQALGQGPEFLTYFQNEAQLDKSGLPSDRFFAERPEGSVSTLKIQRTQQEDSAVYLCASSLALGGVTGNTIYFGEGSWLTVV.

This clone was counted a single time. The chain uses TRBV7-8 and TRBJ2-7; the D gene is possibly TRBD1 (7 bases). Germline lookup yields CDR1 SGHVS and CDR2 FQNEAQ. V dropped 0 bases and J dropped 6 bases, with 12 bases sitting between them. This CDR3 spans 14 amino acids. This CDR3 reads CASSLAQQGGEQYF. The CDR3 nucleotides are TGTGCCAGCAGCTTAGCCCAGCAGGGGGGCGAGCAGTACTTC.

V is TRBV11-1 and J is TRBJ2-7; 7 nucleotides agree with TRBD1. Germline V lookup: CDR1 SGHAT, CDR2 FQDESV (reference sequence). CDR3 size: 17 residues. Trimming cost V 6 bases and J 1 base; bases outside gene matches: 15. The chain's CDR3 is CASSRESDRLGSYEQYF. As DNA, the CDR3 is TGTGCCAGCAGTAGAGAATCGGACAGGCTGGGGTCCTACGAGCAGTACTTC.

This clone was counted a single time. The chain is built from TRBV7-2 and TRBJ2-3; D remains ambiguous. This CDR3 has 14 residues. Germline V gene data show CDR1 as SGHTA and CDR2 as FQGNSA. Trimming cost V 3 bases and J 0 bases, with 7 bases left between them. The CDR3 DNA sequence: TGTGCCAGCAGCTTCTCCTTCAGCACAGATACGCAGTATTTT. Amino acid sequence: CASSFSFSTDTQYF.

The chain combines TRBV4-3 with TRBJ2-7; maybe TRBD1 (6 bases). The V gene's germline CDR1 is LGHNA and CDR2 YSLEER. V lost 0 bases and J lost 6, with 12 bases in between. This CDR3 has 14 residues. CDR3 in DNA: TGCGCCAGCAGCCAAGATACAGGGCGAGGCGAGCAGTACTTC. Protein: CASSQDTGRGEQYF.

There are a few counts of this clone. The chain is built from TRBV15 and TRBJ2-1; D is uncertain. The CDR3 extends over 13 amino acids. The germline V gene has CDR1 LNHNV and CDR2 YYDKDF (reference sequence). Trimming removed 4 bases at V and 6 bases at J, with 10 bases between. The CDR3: CATSTLAGNEQFF. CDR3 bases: TGTGCCACCAGCACCTTAGCCGGCAATGAGCAGTTCTTC.

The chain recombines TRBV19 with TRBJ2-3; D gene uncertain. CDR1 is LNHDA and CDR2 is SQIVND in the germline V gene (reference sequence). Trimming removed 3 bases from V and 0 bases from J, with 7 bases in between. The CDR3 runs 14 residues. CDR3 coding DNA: TGTGCCAGTAGTATCCAGACTAGCACAGATACGCAGTATTTT. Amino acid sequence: CASSIQTSTDTQYF.

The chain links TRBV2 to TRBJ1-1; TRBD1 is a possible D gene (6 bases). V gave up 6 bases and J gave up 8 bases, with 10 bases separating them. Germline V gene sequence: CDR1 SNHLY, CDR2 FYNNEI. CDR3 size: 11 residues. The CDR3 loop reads CASRLQGEAFF. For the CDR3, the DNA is TGTGCCAGCAGACTCCAGGGGGAAGCTTTCTTT.

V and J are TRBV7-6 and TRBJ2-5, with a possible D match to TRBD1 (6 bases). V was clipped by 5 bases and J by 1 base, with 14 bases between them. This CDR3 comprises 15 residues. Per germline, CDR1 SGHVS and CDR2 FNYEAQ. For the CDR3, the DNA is TGTGCCAGCAGCGTCGGCGTGGGGGCCCAAGAGACCCAGTACTTC. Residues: CASSVGVGAQETQYF.

CDR3 bases: TGTGCCATCAGTGACGACGGGACAAATATTCGTAATTCACCCCTCCACTTT. Translated, it gives CAISDDGTNIRNSPLHF. The chain has TRBV10-3 and TRBJ1-6, with D tentatively TRBD1 (6 bases). V was clipped by 3 bases and J by 6 bases, with 18 bases between them. Germline assignment: CDR1 ENHRY and CDR2 SYGVKD. The CDR3 consists of 17 residues.

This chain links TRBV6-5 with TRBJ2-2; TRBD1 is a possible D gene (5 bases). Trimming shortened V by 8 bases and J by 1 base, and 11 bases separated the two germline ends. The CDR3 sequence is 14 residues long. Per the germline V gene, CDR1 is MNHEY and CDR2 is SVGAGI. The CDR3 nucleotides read TGTGCCAGCGGCTTGGACAAGAACACCGGGGAGCTGTTTTTT. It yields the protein CASGLDKNTGELFF.

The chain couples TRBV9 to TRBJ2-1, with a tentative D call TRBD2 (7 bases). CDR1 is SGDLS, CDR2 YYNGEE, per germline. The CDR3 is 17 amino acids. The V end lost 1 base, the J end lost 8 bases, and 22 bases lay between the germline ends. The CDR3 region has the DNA TGTGCCAGCAGCGTACGGGCGGGGGCCTGGCTGGGGTATGAGCAGTTCTTC. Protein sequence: CASSVRAGAWLGYEQFF.

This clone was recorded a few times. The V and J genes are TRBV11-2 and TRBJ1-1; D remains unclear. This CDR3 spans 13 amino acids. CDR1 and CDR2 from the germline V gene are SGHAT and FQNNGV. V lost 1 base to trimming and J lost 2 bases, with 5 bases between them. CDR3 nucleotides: TGTGCCAGCAGCTTAGTAGAAAACACTGAAGCTTTCTTT. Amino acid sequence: CASSLVENTEAFF. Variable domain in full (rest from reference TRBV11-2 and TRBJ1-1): EAGVAQSPRYKIIEKRQSVAFWCNPISGHATLYWYQQILGQGPKLLIQFQNNGVVDDSQLPKDRFSAERLKGVDSTLKIQPAKLEDSAVYLCASSLVENTEAFFGQGTRLTVV.

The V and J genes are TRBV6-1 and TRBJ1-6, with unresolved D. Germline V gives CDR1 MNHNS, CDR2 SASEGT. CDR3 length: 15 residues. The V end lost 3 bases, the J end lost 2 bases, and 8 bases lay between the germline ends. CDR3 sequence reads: CASSEGPAYNSPLHF. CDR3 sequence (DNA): TGTGCCAGCAGTGAGGGCCCAGCCTATAATTCACCCCTCCACTTT.

Written as DNA, the CDR3 is TGTGCCAGCAGTTCATCAACCACAGGGAGGGCCACTCAGCCCCAGCATTTT. This translates into CASSSSTTGRATQPQHF. V usage is TRBV25-1 and J usage is TRBJ1-5, with D possibly matching TRBD1 (6 bases). From germline, CDR1 is MGHDK and CDR2 SYGVNS. The CDR3 has 17 residues. Trimming took 5 bases from V and 6 from J, leaving 23 bases between them.

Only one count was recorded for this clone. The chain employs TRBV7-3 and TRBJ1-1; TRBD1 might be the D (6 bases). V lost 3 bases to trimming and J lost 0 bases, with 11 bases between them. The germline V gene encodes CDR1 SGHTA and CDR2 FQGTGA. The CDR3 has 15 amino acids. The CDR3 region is CASSLQGPLNTEAFF. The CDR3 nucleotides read TGTGCCAGCAGCTTGCAGGGGCCCCTGAACACTGAAGCTTTCTTT.

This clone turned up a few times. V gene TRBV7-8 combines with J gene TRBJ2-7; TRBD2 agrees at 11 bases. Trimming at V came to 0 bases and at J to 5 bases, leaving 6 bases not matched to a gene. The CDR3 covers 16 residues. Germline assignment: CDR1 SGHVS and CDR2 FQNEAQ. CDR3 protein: CASSLAPSGGPHEQYF. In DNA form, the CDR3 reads TGTGCCAGCAGCTTAGCCCCTAGCGGGGGGCCCCACGAGCAGTACTTC.

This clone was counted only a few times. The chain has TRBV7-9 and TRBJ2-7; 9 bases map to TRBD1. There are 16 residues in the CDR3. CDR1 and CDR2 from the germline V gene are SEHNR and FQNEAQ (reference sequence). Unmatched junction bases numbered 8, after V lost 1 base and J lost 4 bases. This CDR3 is CASSLGPGQGIYEQYF. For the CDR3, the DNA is TGTGCCAGCAGCTTAGGGCCGGGACAGGGTATTTACGAGCAGTACTTC.

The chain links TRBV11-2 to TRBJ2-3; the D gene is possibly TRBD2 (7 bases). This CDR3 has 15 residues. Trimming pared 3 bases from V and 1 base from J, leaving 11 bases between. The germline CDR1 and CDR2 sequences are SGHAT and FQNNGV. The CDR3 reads CASSFAGAGTDTQYF. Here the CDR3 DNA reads TGTGCCAGCAGCTTTGCGGGGGCCGGCACAGATACGCAGTATTTT.

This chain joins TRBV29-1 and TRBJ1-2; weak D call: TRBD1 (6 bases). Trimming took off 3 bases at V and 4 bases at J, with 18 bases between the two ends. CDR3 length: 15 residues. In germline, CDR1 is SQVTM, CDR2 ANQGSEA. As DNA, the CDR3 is TGCAGCGTTGAGGCGGGGGGCCCACCCCTCTATGGCTACACCTTC. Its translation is CSVEAGGPPLYGYTF.

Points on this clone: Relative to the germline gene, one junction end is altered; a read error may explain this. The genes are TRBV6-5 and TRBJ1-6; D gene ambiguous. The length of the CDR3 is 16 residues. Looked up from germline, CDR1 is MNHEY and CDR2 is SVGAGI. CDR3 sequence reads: CASSYSRLELVSPLNF. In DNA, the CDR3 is TGTGCCAGCAGTTACTCGAGATTAGAGTTGGTTTCACCCCTCAACTTT.

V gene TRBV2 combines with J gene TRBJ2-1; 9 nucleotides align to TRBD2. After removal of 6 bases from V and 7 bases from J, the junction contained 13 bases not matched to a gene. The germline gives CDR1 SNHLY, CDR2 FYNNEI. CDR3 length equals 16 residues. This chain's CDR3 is CASRSLGSGGLNEQFF. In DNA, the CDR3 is TGTGCCAGCAGGAGTCTGGGTAGCGGGGGTCTTAATGAGCAGTTCTTC.

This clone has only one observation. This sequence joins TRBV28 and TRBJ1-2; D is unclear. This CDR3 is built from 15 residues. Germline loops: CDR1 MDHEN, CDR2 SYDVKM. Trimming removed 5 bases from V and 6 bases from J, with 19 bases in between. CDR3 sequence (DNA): TGTGCCAGCAGTCCGGCCCGGACGGAGGCGAATGGCTACACCTTC. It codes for CASSPARTEANGYTF.

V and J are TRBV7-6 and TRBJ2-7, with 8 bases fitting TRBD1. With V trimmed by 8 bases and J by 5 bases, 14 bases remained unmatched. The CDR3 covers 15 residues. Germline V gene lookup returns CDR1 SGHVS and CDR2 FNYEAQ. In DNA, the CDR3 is TGTGCCAGCTCCGGGATAACAGGGGGGTTCGACGAGCAGTACTTC. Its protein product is CASSGITGGFDEQYF. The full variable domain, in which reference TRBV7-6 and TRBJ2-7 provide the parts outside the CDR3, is GAGVSQSPRYKVTKRGQDVALRCDPISGHVSLYWYRQALGQGPEFLTYFNYEAQQDKSGLPNDRFSAERPEGSISTLTIQRTEQRDSAMYRCASSGITGGFDEQYFGPGTRLTVT.

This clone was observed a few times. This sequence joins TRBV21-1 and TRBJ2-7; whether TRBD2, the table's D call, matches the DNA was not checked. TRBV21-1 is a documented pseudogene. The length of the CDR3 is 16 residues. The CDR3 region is CASSKDPGRGDPEQYF. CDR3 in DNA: TGTGCCAGCAGCAAAGATCCCGGGAGGGGGGATCCCGAGCAGTACTTC.